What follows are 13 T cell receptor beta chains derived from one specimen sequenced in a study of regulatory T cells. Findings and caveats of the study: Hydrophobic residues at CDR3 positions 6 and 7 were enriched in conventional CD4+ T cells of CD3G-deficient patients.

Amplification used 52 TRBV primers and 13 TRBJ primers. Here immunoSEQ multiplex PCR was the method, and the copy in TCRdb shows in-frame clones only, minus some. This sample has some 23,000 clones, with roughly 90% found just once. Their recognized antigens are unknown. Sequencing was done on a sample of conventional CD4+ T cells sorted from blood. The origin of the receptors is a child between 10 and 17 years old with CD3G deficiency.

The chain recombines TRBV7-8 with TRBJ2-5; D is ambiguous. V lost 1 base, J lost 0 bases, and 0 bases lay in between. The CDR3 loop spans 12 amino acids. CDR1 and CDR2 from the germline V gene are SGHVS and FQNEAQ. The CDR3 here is CASSLDQETQYF. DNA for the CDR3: TGTGCCAGCAGCTTAGACCAAGAGACCCAGTACTTC.

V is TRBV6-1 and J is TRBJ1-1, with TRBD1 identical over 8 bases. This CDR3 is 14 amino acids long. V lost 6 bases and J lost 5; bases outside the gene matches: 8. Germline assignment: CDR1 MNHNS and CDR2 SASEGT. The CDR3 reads CASRSAGGGTEAFF. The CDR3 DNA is TGTGCCAGCAGGAGCGCAGGGGGCGGAACTGAAGCTTTCTTT.

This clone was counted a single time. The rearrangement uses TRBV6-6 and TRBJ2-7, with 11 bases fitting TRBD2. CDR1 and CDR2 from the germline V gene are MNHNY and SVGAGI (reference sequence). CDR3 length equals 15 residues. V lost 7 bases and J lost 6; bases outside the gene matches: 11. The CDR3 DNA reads TGTGCCAGCACCATAGCGGGAGGGCTATCAAGCGAGCAGTACTTC. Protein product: CASTIAGGLSSEQYF.

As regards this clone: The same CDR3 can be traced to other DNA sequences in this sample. This CDR3 is CASSPGLAGNNEQFF. DNA for the CDR3: TGCGCCAGCAGCCCGGGACTAGCAGGCAACAATGAGCAGTTCTTC. V and J are TRBV5-1 and TRBJ2-1, with TRBD2 matching over 9 bases. V dropped 4 bases and J dropped 5; count of bases not matched to a gene: 7. Germline values: CDR1 SGHRS, CDR2 YFSETQ. The CDR3 runs to 15 residues.

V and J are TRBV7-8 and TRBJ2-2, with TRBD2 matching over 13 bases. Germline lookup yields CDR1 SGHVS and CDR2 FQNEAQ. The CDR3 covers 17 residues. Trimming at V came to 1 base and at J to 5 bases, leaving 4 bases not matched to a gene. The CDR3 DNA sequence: TGTGCCAGCAGCTTAGGGCGGACTAGCGGGAGTACCGGGGAGCTGTTTTTT. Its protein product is CASSLGRTSGSTGELFF.

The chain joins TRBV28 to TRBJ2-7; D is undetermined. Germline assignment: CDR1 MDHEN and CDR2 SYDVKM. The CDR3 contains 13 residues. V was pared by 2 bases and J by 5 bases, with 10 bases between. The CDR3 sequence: CASSLVGPNEQYF. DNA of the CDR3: TGTGCCAGCAGTTTAGTCGGGCCAAACGAGCAGTACTTC.

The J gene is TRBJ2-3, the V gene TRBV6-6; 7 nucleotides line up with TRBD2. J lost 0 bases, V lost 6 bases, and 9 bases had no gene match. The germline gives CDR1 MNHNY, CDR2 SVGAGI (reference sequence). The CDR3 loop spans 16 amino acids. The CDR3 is CASRADLAASTDTQYF. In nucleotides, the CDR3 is TGTGCCAGCAGGGCGGATCTAGCGGCTAGCACAGATACGCAGTATTTT.

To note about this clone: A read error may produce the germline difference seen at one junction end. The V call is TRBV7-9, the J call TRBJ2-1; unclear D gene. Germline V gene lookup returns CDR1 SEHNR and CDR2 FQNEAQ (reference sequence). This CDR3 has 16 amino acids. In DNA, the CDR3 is TGTGCCAGCAGCTTAGAAGGTGCGCGGTCCCGCAATAAGCAGTTCTTC. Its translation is CASSLEGARSRNKQFF.

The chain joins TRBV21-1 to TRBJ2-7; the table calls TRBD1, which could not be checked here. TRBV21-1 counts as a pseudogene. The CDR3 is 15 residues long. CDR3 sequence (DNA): TGTGCCAGCAGCTCCCGGACAGCACCGACCTACGAGCAGTACTTC. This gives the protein CASSSRTAPTYEQYF.

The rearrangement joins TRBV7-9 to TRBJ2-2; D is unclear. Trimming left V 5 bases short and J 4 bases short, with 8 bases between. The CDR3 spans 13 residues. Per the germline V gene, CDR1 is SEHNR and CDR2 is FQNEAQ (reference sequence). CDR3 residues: CASSASFTGELFF. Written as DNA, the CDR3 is TGTGCCAGCAGCGCCTCATTCACCGGGGAGCTGTTTTTT. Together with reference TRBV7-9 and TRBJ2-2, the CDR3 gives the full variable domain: DTGVSQNPRHKITKRGQNVTFRCDPISEHNRLYWYRQTLGQGPEFLTYFQNEAQLEKSRLLSDRFSAERPKGSFSTLEIQRTEQGDSAMYLCASSASFTGELFFGEGSRLTVL.

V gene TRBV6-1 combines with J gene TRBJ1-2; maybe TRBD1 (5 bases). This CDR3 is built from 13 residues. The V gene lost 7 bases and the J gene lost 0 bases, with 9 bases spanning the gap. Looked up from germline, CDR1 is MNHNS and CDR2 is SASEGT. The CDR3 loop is CASTGQANYGYTF. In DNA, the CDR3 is TGTGCCAGCACAGGGCAGGCTAACTATGGCTACACCTTC.

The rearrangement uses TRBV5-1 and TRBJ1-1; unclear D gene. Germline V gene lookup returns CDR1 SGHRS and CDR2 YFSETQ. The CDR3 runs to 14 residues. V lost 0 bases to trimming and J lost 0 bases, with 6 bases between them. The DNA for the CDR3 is TGCGCCAGCAGCTTGGGTCACCTGAACACTGAAGCTTTCTTT. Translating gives CASSLGHLNTEAFF. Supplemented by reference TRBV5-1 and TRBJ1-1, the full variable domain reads KAGVTQTPRYLIKTRGQQVTLSCSPISGHRSVSWYQQTPGQGLQFLFEYFSETQRNKGNFPGRFSGRQFSNSRSEMNVSTLELGDSALYLCASSLGHLNTEAFFGQGTRLTVV.

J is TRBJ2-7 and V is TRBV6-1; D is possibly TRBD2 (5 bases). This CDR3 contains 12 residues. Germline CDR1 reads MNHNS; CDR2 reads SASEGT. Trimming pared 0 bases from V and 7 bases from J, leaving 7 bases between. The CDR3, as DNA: TGTGCCAGCAGTGAAGCCGGCGGGGAGCAGTACTTC. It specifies CASSEAGGEQYF.